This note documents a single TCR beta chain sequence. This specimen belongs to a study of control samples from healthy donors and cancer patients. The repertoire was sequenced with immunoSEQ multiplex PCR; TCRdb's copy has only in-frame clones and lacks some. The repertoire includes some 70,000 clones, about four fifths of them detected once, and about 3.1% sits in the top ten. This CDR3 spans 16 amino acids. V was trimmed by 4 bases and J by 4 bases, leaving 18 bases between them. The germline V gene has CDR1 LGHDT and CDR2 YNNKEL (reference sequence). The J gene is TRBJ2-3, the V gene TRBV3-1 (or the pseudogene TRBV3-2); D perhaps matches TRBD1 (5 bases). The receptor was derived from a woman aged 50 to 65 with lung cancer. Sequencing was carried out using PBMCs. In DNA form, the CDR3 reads TGTGCCAGCAGCCCGTCGGCAGGGTTCCCTTCAGATACGCAGTATTTT. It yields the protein CASSPSAGFPSDTQYF.